The T cell receptor (beta chain) under discussion was sequenced for a study of early T cells in non-severe SARS-CoV-2 infection. Study information: Whole-blood bulk RNA, unsorted, was sequenced, and chains were unpaired.

In the case of this clonotype: The antigen is unknown.

Study-wide points: Using VDJdb, the matching emphasized anti-spike CD8 responses while missing private and CD4 specificities.

Unique molecular identifiers were affixed to single, distinct cDNA molecules. TCRdb reprocessed the 5' RACE reads with MiXCR, giving one entry per CDR3 protein. Among 68,000 or so distinct CDR3 sequences listed, approximately 10% were seen once. The sequencing sample was made of whole blood. The clonotype originates from an adult who was a healthcare worker with PCR-confirmed SARS-CoV-2 infection or an uninfected control (not recorded which).

This chain's CDR3 is CASRNRLAGGIKSSYNEQFF. The CDR3 region has the DNA TGTGCCAGCAGAAACCGGCTAGCGGGAGGGATAAAGAGCTCCTACAATGAGCAGTTCTTC. J is TRBJ2-1 and V is TRBV2; 12 bases agree with TRBD2. CDR1 is SNHLY and CDR2 is FYNNEI in the germline V gene. The CDR3 sequence is 20 residues long. J lost 0 bases, V lost 6 bases, and 15 bases had no gene match.